The rows below give T cell receptor beta chains drawn from one sample of a study of cytomegalovirus exposure and HLA in healthy donors. Assay: immunoSEQ multiplex PCR; the TCRdb copy retains only in-frame clones and omits some. The sample carries 130,000 to 150,000 clones, around 72% recorded once. The sequencing sample was made of PBMCs. These TCRs come from a human donor in good health. Both conserved end residues are part of each CDR3. D genes are given only for firm matches. Rows may omit the clone size; those that give it use once, few, many or a size class.

v_call	clone_size	d_call	j_call	cdr3_aa	cdr3_nt
TRBV9	-	-	TRBJ1-3	CASSVEGASGNTIYF	TGTGCCAGCAGCGTCGAAGGAGCCTCTGGAAACACCATATATTTT
TRBV6-6	few	-	TRBJ2-7	CASSYDLGLFTYEQYF	TGTGCCAGCAGTTACGATCTTGGACTCTTCACCTACGAGCAGTACTTC
TRBV6-1	-	-	TRBJ2-2	CASSGLSTGELFF	TGTGCCAGCAGTGGACTAAGCACCGGGGAGCTGTTTTTT
TRBV7-8	-	-	TRBJ2-7	CASSHPLTAYEQYF	TGTGCCAGCAGCCACCCCCTGACAGCCTACGAGCAGTACTTC
TRBV9	-	-	TRBJ1-1	CASSITGTMNTEAFF	TGTGCCAGCAGCATCACCGGGACAATGAACACTGAAGCTTTCTTT
TRBV7-9	-	-	TRBJ2-2	CASRYDRLVPGELFF	TGTGCCAGCAGATACGACAGATTAGTTCCCGGGGAGCTGTTTTTT
TRBV18	-	-	TRBJ1-2	CASSPSRPNYGYTF	TGTGCCAGCTCACCCTCCAGGCCTAACTATGGCTACACCTTC
TRBV7-2	few	TRBD1	TRBJ1-1	CASSMTGGTEAFF	TGTGCCAGCAGCATGACAGGGGGCACTGAAGCTTTCTTT
TRBV9	-	TRBD1	TRBJ1-5	CASGKTGENQPQHF	TGTGCCAGCGGAAAAACAGGGGAGAATCAGCCCCAGCATTTT
TRBV5-6	-	TRBD1	TRBJ2-3	CASSLQGATDTQYF	TGTGCCAGCAGCTTACAGGGGGCAACAGATACGCAGTATTTT
TRBV7-9	-	-	TRBJ2-3	CASSPESEDTQYF	TGTGCCAGCAGTCCCGAGAGCGAGGATACGCAGTATTTT
TRBV27	-	TRBD1	TRBJ1-1	CASSLDRESEAFF	TGTGCCAGCAGTTTAGACAGGGAGTCTGAAGCTTTCTTT
TRBV30	-	-	TRBJ1-3	CAWRKGGTTGNTIYF	TGTGCCTGGAGAAAGGGGGGGACAACTGGAAACACCATATATTTT
TRBV9	-	TRBD2	TRBJ2-4	CASSVSGGAKNIQYF	TGTGCCAGCAGCGTATCGGGAGGGGCCAAAAACATTCAGTACTTC
TRBV10-2	-	TRBD2	TRBJ2-1	CASSELRGLAGGANEQFF	TGCGCCAGCAGTGAGTTAAGGGGACTAGCGGGGGGCGCGAATGAGCAGTTCTTC
TRBV27	few	TRBD1	TRBJ2-7	CASRTGAREQYF	TGTGCCAGCAGGACAGGGGCGAGGGAGCAGTACTTC
TRBV7-6	-	-	TRBJ2-1	CASSNLGGNEQFF	TGTGCCAGCAGCAACCTCGGAGGCAATGAGCAGTTCTTC
TRBV27	-	TRBD1	TRBJ1-5	CASSPTGQYQPQHF	TGTGCCAGCAGTCCTACGGGACAGTATCAGCCCCAGCATTTT
TRBV29-1	-	-	TRBJ2-3	CSVCGQNTDTQYF	TGCAGCGTTTGTGGACAGAACACAGATACGCAGTATTTT
TRBV30	-	-	TRBJ2-1	CAWSRDNYNEQFF	TGTGCCTGGAGTCGGGACAACTACAATGAGCAGTTCTTC
TRBV28	-	-	TRBJ1-1	CASTRGPLLNTEAFF	TGTGCCAGCACCCGGGGTCCTCTTTTGAACACTGAAGCTTTCTTT
TRBV27	-	TRBD2	TRBJ2-1	CASSLGSSGRNEQFF	TGTGCCAGCAGTTTGGGGTCTAGCGGACGCAATGAGCAGTTCTTC
TRBV4-2	-	TRBD2	TRBJ2-7	CASSQDGTGGSYEQYF	TGTGCCAGCAGCCAAGATGGGACGGGAGGGTCCTACGAGCAGTACTTC
TRBV21-1	-	-	TRBJ1-4	CASSSTGTGWGTNEKLFF	TGTGCCAGCAGTAGTACCGGGACAGGGTGGGGGACTAATGAAAAACTGTTTTTT
TRBV7-2	-	-	TRBJ2-3	CASSLGPRNTDTQYF	TGTGCCAGCAGCTTAGGGCCACGTAACACAGATACGCAGTATTTT
TRBV30	once	-	TRBJ2-3	CAWISRERMGTDTQYF	TGTGCCTGGATAAGCAGGGAAAGAATGGGCACAGATACGCAGTATTTT
TRBV2	once	-	TRBJ2-6	CASSLDQISGANVLTF	TGTGCCAGCAGTCTAGATCAGATCTCTGGGGCCAACGTCCTGACTTTC
TRBV6-5	-	-	TRBJ2-3	CASSSRMAGGTDTQYF	TGTGCCAGCAGTTCCCGGATGGCAGGGGGCACAGATACGCAGTATTTT
TRBV19	-	TRBD2	TRBJ2-3	CASALSGSLADTQYF	TGTGCCAGTGCCCTTAGCGGGAGCTTGGCAGATACGCAGTATTTT
TRBV27	-	TRBD2	TRBJ2-1	CASTLAGGPYNEQFF	TGTGCCAGCACCTTAGCGGGGGGGCCCTACAATGAGCAGTTCTTC
TRBV9	-	-	TRBJ2-5	CASSGGGGKETQYF	TGTGCCAGCAGTGGAGGGGGGGGGAAAGAGACCCAGTACTTC
TRBV11-3	-	TRBD2	TRBJ2-4	CASSLQLAGDHIQYF	TGTGCCAGCAGCCTCCAACTAGCGGGAGACCACATTCAGTACTTC
TRBV2	-	TRBD1	TRBJ1-4	CASRGQVGTNEKLFF	TGTGCCAGCAGGGGACAGGTGGGCACTAATGAAAAACTGTTTTTT
TRBV21-1	-	-	TRBJ2-3	CASSKRGRPSTDTQYF	TGTGCCAGCAGCAAGAGAGGGCGACCTAGCACAGATACGCAGTATTTT
TRBV6-1	-	TRBD2	TRBJ2-3	CASRSELAGDTQYF	TGTGCCAGCCGCAGCGAGCTAGCGGGAGATACGCAGTATTTT
TRBV2	once	TRBD1	TRBJ1-5	CASSQDRAGNQPQHF	TGTGCCAGCAGTCAGGACAGGGCTGGCAATCAGCCCCAGCATTTT
TRBV5-8	once	-	TRBJ1-4	CASSLVRGSATNEKLFF	TGTGCCAGCAGCTTGGTCCGGGGAAGTGCAACTAATGAAAAACTGTTTTTT
TRBV7-9	-	-	TRBJ1-3	CASSLGGLGNTIYF	TGTGCCAGCAGCTTAGGGGGGCTCGGAAACACCATATATTTT
TRBV4-1	-	TRBD1	TRBJ2-1	CASSPKQGASYNEQFF	TGCGCCAGCAGCCCTAAACAGGGGGCAAGCTACAATGAGCAGTTCTTC
TRBV7-2	-	TRBD2	TRBJ2-5	CASSLEGRAFQETQYF	TGTGCCAGCAGCTTAGAAGGGAGGGCCTTTCAAGAGACCCAGTACTTC
TRBV5-1	-	-	TRBJ1-4	CASSKGANEKLFF	TGCGCCAGCAGCAAGGGGGCTAATGAAAAACTGTTTTTT
TRBV5-4	-	-	TRBJ1-2	CASSLGGGAGGYTF	TGTGCCAGCAGCTTGGGTGGGGGGGCTGGTGGCTACACCTTC
TRBV5-1	-	TRBD2	TRBJ2-5	CASSTGTSSQETQYF	TGCGCCAGCAGCACGGGGACTAGCAGCCAAGAGACCCAGTACTTC
TRBV5-1	-	-	TRBJ1-1	CASSSKTGTRAAAFF	TGCGCCAGCAGCTCGAAGACAGGTACGAGGGCTGCGGCTTTCTTT
TRBV5-4	-	-	TRBJ1-1	CASSWTGMMNTEAFF	TGTGCCAGCAGCTGGACCGGGATGATGAACACTGAAGCTTTCTTT
TRBV5-4	-	TRBD2	TRBJ2-3	CASSLASGTSGGAFRYF	TGTGCCAGCAGCTTGGCCTCTGGGACTAGCGGGGGGGCTTTTCGGTATTTT